A single sample is the source of the 27 T cell receptor beta chains below, sequenced in a study of OX40 agonist ivuxolimab in advanced cancers. Profiled with immunoSEQ multiplex PCR; TCRdb holds only in-frame clones, not every one. The sample carries some 60,000 clones, under 85% recorded once. The material was CD4+ or CD8+ T cells sorted from blood, obtained in a trial of the OX40 agonist ivuxolimab. These receptors all stem from an adult with an advanced solid tumor such as melanoma, head and neck, liver or kidney cancer.

The chain carries TRBV4-1 and TRBJ2-2, with 13 bases lining up with TRBD2. The CDR3 is 19 amino acids. Germline V CDR1 and CDR2: MGHRA, YSYEKL. The trim removed 7 bases at V and 5 bases at J, leaving 16 bases unmatched. This CDR3 reads CASTLRTSGSGEGTGELFF. CDR3 nucleotide sequence: TGCGCCAGCACCCTAAGGACTAGCGGGAGTGGTGAGGGGACCGGGGAGCTGTTTTTT.

V is TRBV6-6 and J is TRBJ2-2; 7 nucleotides line up with TRBD2. The CDR3 totals 16 residues. The V gene end was trimmed by 4 bases and the J gene end by 5 bases; junction bases not matched to a gene: 10. CDR1 is MNHNY and CDR2 is SVGAGI in the germline V gene (reference sequence). Here the CDR3 reads CASSSSSLGGTGELFF. For the CDR3, the DNA is TGTGCCAGCAGTTCTTCCTCCTTGGGAGGGACCGGGGAGCTGTTTTTT.

This clone has a single count. As DNA, the CDR3 is TGCAGTGCTAGGGACGAGCAGTACTTC. Its translation: CSARDEQYF. The V gene is TRBV20-1, the J gene TRBJ2-7; no clear D gene. The CDR3 spans 9 residues. From germline, CDR1 is DFQATT and CDR2 SNEGSKA (reference sequence). Deletions cut 3 bases from V and 5 bases from J, with 2 bases between.

V gene TRBV11-1 combines with J gene TRBJ2-1, with TRBD2 matching 11 bases. Germline CDR1 SGHAT, CDR2 FQDESV (reference sequence). This CDR3 comprises 15 residues. With V trimmed by 6 bases and J by 3 bases, 4 bases remained unmatched. The CDR3 coding sequence is TGTGCCAGCAGAACCCTAGCGGGGGGCTACAATGAGCAGTTCTTC. As protein: CASRTLAGGYNEQFF.

This chain connects TRBV30 to TRBJ2-1; D may be TRBD1 (6 bases). Germline CDR1 and CDR2: GTSNPN and SVGIG (reference sequence). The CDR3 totals 13 residues. Trimming took off 4 bases at V and 6 bases at J, with 13 bases between the two ends. The CDR3 is CAWNHGQFNEQFF. The CDR3, as DNA: TGTGCCTGGAACCATGGACAGTTCAATGAGCAGTTCTTC.

The chain has TRBV6-6 and TRBJ2-1, with 8 positions matching TRBD1. The germline gives CDR1 MNHNY, CDR2 SVGAGI (reference sequence). The CDR3 consists of 15 residues. Trimming at V came to 2 bases and at J to 6 bases, leaving 6 bases not matched to a gene. The CDR3 is CASSYRTGQGNEQFF. CDR3 sequence (DNA): TGTGCCAGCAGTTACAGGACCGGACAGGGCAATGAGCAGTTCTTC.

The chain links TRBV7-2 to TRBJ1-1; D is unresolved. CDR1 and CDR2 (germline): SGHTA, FQGNSA. This CDR3 spans 14 amino acids. With 4 bases removed from V and 1 base from J, the gap between germline ends came to 10 bases. CDR3 loop: CASSYGRGNTEAFF. The CDR3 DNA reads TGTGCCAGCAGCTACGGACGGGGGAACACTGAAGCTTTCTTT.

This clone was recorded only once. The chain employs TRBV6-1 and TRBJ2-7, with TRBD1 matching over 8 bases. The CDR3 extends over 15 amino acids. V was clipped by 1 base and J by 2 bases; unmatched bases: 4. Per the germline V gene, CDR1 is MNHNS and CDR2 is SASEGT. The DNA of the CDR3 is TGTGCCAGCAGTGAAGTGGGACAGGCCACCTACGAGCAGTACTTC. The encoded protein is CASSEVGQATYEQYF.

This clone has a handful of counts. The chain employs TRBV29-1 and TRBJ1-2, with TRBD1 matching 8 bases. J was trimmed by 4 bases and V by 2 bases; bases with no gene match: 6. Per the germline V gene, CDR1 is SQVTM and CDR2 is ANQGSEA. This CDR3 has 14 residues. The CDR3 loop is CSVETGGTGYGYTF. The CDR3 nucleotides are TGCAGCGTTGAAACAGGGGGGACGGGCTATGGCTACACCTTC.

The gene calls are TRBV27 and TRBJ1-5; TRBD1 might be the D (5 bases). The CDR3 extends over 14 amino acids. Looked up from germline, CDR1 is MNHEY and CDR2 is SMNVEV (reference sequence). V was cut by 10 bases and J by 7 bases, with 20 bases left in between. This chain's CDR3 is CATRRGGSGQPQHF. CDR3 coding DNA: TGTGCCACCCGCCGGGGGGGGAGTGGGCAGCCCCAGCATTTT.

The chain joins TRBV13 to TRBJ2-7; maybe TRBD1 (5 bases). This CDR3 spans 14 amino acids. The germline CDR1 and CDR2 sequences are PRHDT and FYEKMQ (reference sequence). V lost 1 base and J 2 bases, leaving 9 bases between the germline ends. CDR3 loop: CASSLDRRPYEQYF. CDR3 sequence (DNA): TGTGCCAGCAGCTTAGACAGGCGACCCTACGAGCAGTACTTC.

The J gene is TRBJ2-1, the V gene TRBV28, with 12 bases that match TRBD2. The CDR3 extends over 15 amino acids. V lost 6 bases to trimming and J lost 6 bases; unmatched junction nucleotides: 6. In germline, CDR1 is MDHEN, CDR2 SYDVKM. Here the CDR3 reads CASRSPSGRVNEQFF. The CDR3 coding sequence is TGTGCCAGCAGGTCCCCTAGCGGGAGGGTCAATGAGCAGTTCTTC.

The chain combines TRBV19 with TRBJ2-5; no reliable D call. The CDR3 consists of 13 residues. Per the germline V gene, CDR1 is LNHDA and CDR2 is SQIVND (reference sequence). The V gene lost 6 bases and the J gene lost 5 bases, with 13 bases spanning the gap. The CDR3 nucleotides read TGTGCCAGTAGGAAATCGGCCGGCGAGACCCAGTACTTC. The encoded protein is CASRKSAGETQYF.

The chain links TRBV19 to TRBJ2-7; 8 nucleotides agree with TRBD1. Germline lookup yields CDR1 LNHDA and CDR2 SQIVND (reference sequence). CDR3 length: 13 residues. J was trimmed by 3 bases and V by 6 bases; bases with no gene match: 4. CDR3 sequence (DNA): TGTGCCAGTAGCGCAGGGGGCGGCTACGAGCAGTACTTC. This encodes CASSAGGGYEQYF.

The chain carries TRBV6-1 and TRBJ1-5; the D is unclear. V lost 6 bases and J 1 base, leaving 7 bases between the germline ends. The germline V gene encodes CDR1 MNHNS and CDR2 SASEGT. CDR3 length equals 13 residues. CDR3 region: CASRGGSNQPQHF. The CDR3 DNA sequence: TGTGCCAGCAGGGGCGGGAGCAATCAGCCCCAGCATTTT.

The rearrangement links TRBV19 to TRBJ2-1; D is possibly TRBD2 (5 bases). CDR1 and CDR2 from the germline V gene are LNHDA and SQIVND (reference sequence). The CDR3 extends over 17 amino acids. The V gene lost 3 bases and the J gene lost 0 bases, with 15 bases spanning the gap. DNA of the CDR3: TGTGCCAGTAGTATCGCCCTCCCAGCGGACTCCTACAATGAGCAGTTCTTC. Its protein is CASSIALPADSYNEQFF.

The V call is TRBV6-5, the J call TRBJ1-2; D might be TRBD1 (5 bases). The CDR3 totals 14 residues. Trimming took 0 bases from V and 4 from J, leaving 9 bases between them. Germline CDR1 is MNHEY and CDR2 is SVGAGI. The CDR3 sequence is CASSYSSGFYGYTF. The CDR3 DNA follows: TGTGCCAGCAGTTACTCGTCAGGGTTCTATGGCTACACCTTC.

V usage is TRBV9 and J usage is TRBJ2-2; no firm D call. Germline V CDR1 and CDR2: SGDLS, YYNGEE. Trimming shortened V by 4 bases and J by 13 bases, and 14 bases separated the two germline ends. This CDR3 has 12 amino acids. The CDR3 region has the DNA TGTGCCAGCAGCCCCCCGACCGGCCGGCTGTTTTTT. As protein: CASSPPTGRLFF.

This sequence joins TRBV28 and TRBJ2-7; 7 nucleotides match TRBD1. The length of the CDR3 is 14 residues. Germline V gene data show CDR1 as MDHEN and CDR2 as SYDVKM. Trimming took 8 bases from V and 3 from J; bases not matched to a gene: 10. CDR3 DNA: TGTGCCAGCCGTGAAACAGGGGATTTCTACGAGCAGTACTTC. Protein: CASRETGDFYEQYF.

The CDR3 reads CASSHRRDRAQETQYF. CDR3 nucleotides: TGTGCCAGCAGCCACCGACGGGACAGGGCTCAGGAGACCCAGTACTTC. The chain links TRBV5-8 to TRBJ2-5, with 9 nucleotides matching TRBD1. The CDR3 is 16 residues long. Germline CDR1 and CDR2: SGHTS and YDEGEE. Trimming took 4 bases from V and 5 from J; bases not matched to a gene: 12.

The J gene is TRBJ2-1, the V gene TRBV9; possible D gene TRBD1, 6 bases. Germline V gene sequence: CDR1 SGDLS, CDR2 YYNGEE. The length of the CDR3 is 12 residues. V lost 3 bases to trimming and J lost 6 bases, with 7 bases between them. In DNA form, the CDR3 reads TGTGCCAGCAGCGCAGGGGTCAATGAGCAGTTCTTC. It specifies CASSAGVNEQFF.

This clone was seen a single time. The chain carries TRBV6-1 and TRBJ1-1; D not resolved. Per the germline V gene, CDR1 is MNHNS and CDR2 is SASEGT. V gave up 2 bases and J gave up 0 bases, with 7 bases separating them. There are 14 residues in the CDR3. This chain's CDR3 is CASSERSLNTEAFF. CDR3 bases: TGTGCCAGCAGTGAACGGAGCCTGAACACTGAAGCTTTCTTT.

The CDR3 loop is CASSYGQLAGNPSYNEQFF. CDR3 DNA: TGTGCCAGCAGTTACGGACAGCTAGCGGGAAACCCTTCCTACAATGAGCAGTTCTTC. The gene calls are TRBV6-7 and TRBJ2-1, with TRBD2 matching 9 bases. TRBV6-7 is recorded as an ORF, its role being uncertain. J gave up 1 base and V 2 bases, and 12 bases lay outside the gene matches. This CDR3 region has 19 residues.

The V and J genes are TRBV9 and TRBJ1-3; D uncertain. Trimming stripped 4 bases from V and 0 bases from J, with 11 bases between. CDR3 size: 15 residues. Germline V gives CDR1 SGDLS, CDR2 YYNGEE. CDR3 sequence: CASSRGEISGNTIYF. The CDR3 coding sequence is TGTGCCAGCAGCCGCGGGGAGATCTCTGGAAACACCATATATTTT.

The chain combines TRBV5-1 with TRBJ2-1, with D tentatively TRBD1 (6 bases). From germline, CDR1 is SGHRS and CDR2 YFSETQ. V was trimmed by 0 bases and J by 0 bases, leaving 13 bases between them. The CDR3 extends over 17 amino acids. CDR3 sequence reads: CASSLATGSSSYNEQFF. For the CDR3, the DNA is TGCGCCAGCAGCTTGGCCACAGGGTCCAGCTCCTACAATGAGCAGTTCTTC.

The chain recombines TRBV5-8 with TRBJ2-7, with 7 positions matching TRBD2. V dropped 1 base and J dropped 9; count of bases not matched to a gene: 13. Germline V gives CDR1 SGHTS, CDR2 YDEGEE. This CDR3 comprises 15 residues. CDR3 in amino acids: CASSLQPSGDLGQYF. CDR3 nucleotide sequence: TGTGCCAGCAGCTTGCAGCCTAGCGGAGATCTGGGGCAGTACTTC.

V and J are TRBV2 and TRBJ1-1; 8 nucleotides line up with TRBD1. The CDR3 totals 17 residues. Germline assignment: CDR1 SNHLY and CDR2 FYNNEI. V trimming: 1 base; J trimming: 2 bases; junction bases outside the gene matches: 9. This CDR3 reads CASSEEGQGAFNTEAFF. CDR3 DNA: TGTGCCAGCAGTGAAGAAGGCCAGGGGGCCTTTAACACTGAAGCTTTCTTT.